The 32 T cell receptor beta chains in this list originate from one sample, sequenced in a study of blood T cells in healthy people across ages. A second PCR, run for roughly 7 to 11 cycles, used a sample-barcoded 5' primer plus a J-beta primer mix. TCRdb independently ran MiXCR on the 5' RACE reads; one entry per CDR3 protein. The sample shows 1.5 million to 2 million distinct CDR3 sequences, 28% of them seen only once. The sample was blood. The receptors derive from a woman in her 30s in good health.

This clonotype turned up a few times. This sequence joins TRBV15 and TRBJ2-5, with D hard to call. Deletions cut 11 bases from V and 7 bases from J, with 17 bases between. The CDR3 spans 12 residues. Germline V gives CDR1 LNHNV, CDR2 YYDKDF (reference sequence). The DNA of the CDR3 is TGTGCCGTTGCTGAAGGGTTGGGGACCCAGTACTTC. Translation: CAVAEGLGTQYF.

The chain joins TRBV6-2 or TRBV6-3 to TRBJ2-1, with D possibly TRBD2 on 6 matching bases. The CDR3 consists of 13 residues. Trimming took off 6 bases at V and 5 bases at J, with 11 bases between the two ends. Germline-derived CDR1 and CDR2 are MNHEY and SVGEGT. The CDR3 loop reads CASSRLENNEQFF. In nucleotides, the CDR3 is TGTGCCAGCAGCCGACTAGAAAACAATGAGCAGTTCTTC.

This clonotype was counted a few times. V usage is TRBV5-1 and J usage is TRBJ1-2; perhaps TRBD1 as D (5 bases). The CDR3 is 13 amino acids. Between the trimmed V and J ends, which lost 4 bases and 8 bases, there was a span of 15 bases. Per the germline V gene, CDR1 is SGHRS and CDR2 is YFSETQ. This CDR3 is CASSVPGTWGYTF. CDR3 DNA: TGCGCCAGCAGCGTCCCCGGGACGTGGGGCTACACCTTC.

This clonotype showed up many times. The rearrangement uses TRBV20-1 and TRBJ2-7; the match to TRBD2 covers 15 bases. CDR3 length: 15 residues. Trimming cost V 6 bases and J 0 bases; bases outside gene matches: 3. Germline values: CDR1 DFQATT, CDR2 SNEGSKA (reference sequence). CDR3 in amino acids: CSAWTSGRVSYEQYF. In nucleotides, the CDR3 is TGCAGTGCCTGGACTAGCGGGAGGGTCTCCTACGAGCAGTACTTC.

The gene calls are TRBV7-8 and TRBJ2-1; 9 nucleotides line up with TRBD2. Trimming removed 5 bases from V and 8 bases from J; junction bases left unmatched: 10. This CDR3 region has 15 residues. Germline V CDR1 and CDR2: SGHVS, FQNEAQ. The CDR3 sequence: CASSQLAGPSDEQFF. CDR3 coding DNA: TGTGCCAGCAGCCAACTAGCGGGTCCTTCGGATGAGCAGTTCTTC.

To note about this clonotype: This could be a read error, since a much larger clone is one nucleotide away. The chain couples TRBV7-3 to TRBJ2-1; 8 positions agree with TRBD1. Germline CDR1 reads SGHTA; CDR2 reads FQGTGA. The CDR3 consists of 15 residues. This CDR3 reads CASSAPGQAYNEKFF. For the CDR3, the DNA is TGTGCCAGCAGCGCACCGGGACAGGCATACAATGAGAAGTTCTTC.

This clonotype was seen at least ten times. The chain employs TRBV29-1 and TRBJ2-5; D is uncertain. The germline gives CDR1 SQVTM, CDR2 ANQGSEA. Trimming took off 4 bases at V and 4 bases at J, with 1 base between the two ends. This CDR3 comprises 9 residues. The CDR3 here is CSVAETQYF. The CDR3 coding sequence is TGCAGCGTTGCAGAGACCCAGTACTTC.

Points on this clonotype: This likely comes from a read error, as the CDR3 has no conserved phenylalanine or tryptophan at its end. The CDR3 coding sequence is TGTGCCACCAGCAGAGACCCTTCCTTATCATCCCCCTACACAGATACGCAGTATTTA. Amino acid sequence: CATSRDPSLSSPYTDTQYL. V gene TRBV15 combines with J gene TRBJ2-3; D unclear. Germline CDR1 LNHNV, CDR2 YYDKDF (reference sequence). Trimming stripped 0 bases from V and 2 bases from J, with 21 bases between. This CDR3 has 19 residues.

This clonotype was counted between two and nine times. The rearrangement uses TRBV7-6 and TRBJ2-1; TRBD1 might be the D (5 bases). Deletions cut 6 bases from V and 0 bases from J, with 12 bases between. CDR3 length: 15 amino acids. Germline CDR1 SGHVS, CDR2 FNYEAQ. The DNA of the CDR3 is TGTGCCAGCAGTTTTCACAGGAGCTCCTACAATGAGCAGTTCTTC. This gives the protein CASSFHRSSYNEQFF.

Concerning this clonotype itself: A single base separates this from a much larger clone, so it may be a read error. The genes are TRBV6-2 or TRBV6-3 and TRBJ2-7, with 7 bases identical to TRBD2. This CDR3 is 12 amino acids long. With V trimmed by 7 bases and J by 6 bases, 6 bases remained unmatched. Germline assignment: CDR1 MNHEY and CDR2 SVGEGT. The CDR3 DNA follows: TGTGCCAGCAAACCCTCGGGGGGCGAGCAGTACTTC. Its translation is CASKPSGGEQYF.

This clonotype has a handful of counts. The chain has TRBV2 and TRBJ1-5, with D uncertain. Germline values: CDR1 SNHLY, CDR2 FYNNEI. V lost 5 bases and J 0 bases, leaving 11 bases between the germline ends. CDR3 length: 15 amino acids. This CDR3 is CASSPGYPSNQPQHF. The CDR3 coding sequence is TGTGCCAGCAGTCCGGGGTATCCTAGCAATCAGCCCCAGCATTTT.

This clonotype occurred many times. A clone one base away is much larger, so this may be a read error. V and J are TRBV29-1 and TRBJ2-4; 7 bases map to TRBD1. With 5 bases clipped from V and 13 bases from J, the junction kept 20 bases outside the gene matches. This CDR3 has 15 residues. Germline V gene data show CDR1 as SQVTM and CDR2 as ANQGSEA. The CDR3 nucleotides read TGCAGCGTTAATAGGGGGCAACGAGTAGGTAATGAGCAGTACTTC. Its protein product is CSVNRGQRVGNEQYF.

Comment on this clonotype: One end of the junction is discordant with germline, which a read error may explain. The V gene is TRBV24-1, the J gene TRBJ2-1; D remains ambiguous. The CDR3 has 13 residues. Germline CDR1 reads KGHDR; CDR2 reads SFDVKD. The CDR3 nucleotides are TGTGCCGCCAGTGATGTTAACGGCAATGAGCAGTTCTTC. Amino acids: CAASDVNGNEQFF.

This clonotype was observed a few times. An end of the junction differs from the germline gene, which may be a read error. The chain joins TRBV6-2 or TRBV6-3 to TRBJ2-7; possible D gene TRBD2, 5 bases. The end of the DNA is better explained by TRBJ2-5, so the J call may be wrong. CDR1 and CDR2 from the germline V gene are MNHEY and SVGEGT. The CDR3 is made up of 16 amino acids. CDR3 amino acids: CACSYLPGSEGETQYF. The CDR3 DNA reads as TGTGCCTGCAGTTACCTGCCGGGTAGCGAGGGAGAGACCCAGTACTTC.

V and J are TRBV5-1 and TRBJ2-1, with D perhaps TRBD1 (6 bases). The J call may be incorrect, as the DNA end agrees better with TRBJ2-7. The germline gives CDR1 SGHRS, CDR2 YFSETQ. The CDR3 runs 16 residues. CDR3 region: CASSFSTGSSYNEQYF. The CDR3 DNA reads as TGCGCCAGCAGCTTTTCCACAGGGAGCTCCTACAATGAGCAGTACTTC.

This chain uses TRBV3-1 with TRBJ1-6; D remains ambiguous. Trimming shortened V by 0 bases and J by 8 bases, and 14 bases separated the two germline ends. Germline values: CDR1 LGHDT, CDR2 YNNKEL (reference sequence). The CDR3 is made up of 16 amino acids. The CDR3 sequence: CASSQEWSMNDSPLHF. The CDR3 bases are TGTGCCAGCAGCCAAGAATGGAGTATGAATGATTCACCCCTCCACTTT. Combining the CDR3 with reference TRBV3-1 and TRBJ1-6 gives the whole variable domain DTAVSQTPKYLVTQMGNDKSIKCEQNLGHDTMYWYKQDSKKFLKIMFSYNNKELIINETVPNRFSPKSPDKAHLNLHINSLELGDSAVYFCASSQEWSMNDSPLHFGNGTRLTVT.

CDR3 protein: CATSDTYDTDTQYF. CDR3 nucleotides: TGTGCCACCAGTGATACGTACGACACAGATACGCAGTATTTT. The V gene is TRBV24-1, the J gene TRBJ2-3; no definite D call. The CDR3 consists of 14 residues. V was trimmed by 3 bases and J by 2 bases, leaving 8 bases between them. Germline V lookup: CDR1 KGHDR, CDR2 SFDVKD.

This sequence joins TRBV5-1 and TRBJ2-2; 12 nucleotides line up with TRBD2. Germline assignment: CDR1 SGHRS and CDR2 YFSETQ. Germline trimming cut 6 bases from V and 0 bases from J; bases unmatched to any gene: 6. The CDR3 spans 17 residues. CDR3 in amino acids: CASTPGTSGSNTGELFF. The CDR3 DNA sequence: TGCGCCAGCACTCCGGGGACTAGCGGGTCGAACACCGGGGAGCTGTTTTTT.

This clonotype occurred many times. This chain links TRBV14 with TRBJ2-7, with TRBD1 matching 9 bases. Germline-derived CDR1 and CDR2 are SGHDN and FVKESK. V shed 5 bases and J 2 bases; nucleotides not matched to a gene: 10. The CDR3 consists of 16 residues. The CDR3 DNA reads TGTGCCAGCAGCGCAAGGGGGACAGGGCCGACCTACGAGCAGTACTTC. As protein: CASSARGTGPTYEQYF.

Many counts were recorded for this clonotype. The rearrangement uses TRBV6-5 and TRBJ2-1; 10 bases match TRBD2. The CDR3 loop spans 14 amino acids. Trimming removed 11 bases from V and 5 bases from J; junction bases left unmatched: 9. From germline, CDR1 is MNHEY and CDR2 SVGAGI. This chain's CDR3 is CAVLSSGGNNEQFF. Here the CDR3 DNA reads TGTGCCGTCCTCTCTAGCGGGGGCAACAATGAGCAGTTCTTC.

This clonotype came up a few times. This chain links TRBV7-2 with TRBJ2-3; D is uncertain. V lost 9 bases, J lost 5 bases, and 18 bases lay in between. This CDR3 has 14 residues. CDR1 is SGHTA, CDR2 FQGNSA, per germline. In nucleotides, the CDR3 is TGTGCCAGTCGCCAGGAAGGGTTAGGAGATACGCAGTATTTT. Its protein is CASRQEGLGDTQYF.

A few counts support this clonotype. The chain joins TRBV3-1 to TRBJ1-6; 8 bases line up with TRBD1. V dropped 4 bases and J dropped 0; count of bases not matched to a gene: 5. CDR3 length equals 17 residues. Germline CDR1 is LGHDT and CDR2 is YNNKEL (reference sequence). The CDR3, as DNA: TGTGCCAGCAGCCGCCACAGGGGGAGCTCCTATAATTCACCCCTCCACTTT. Translated: CASSRHRGSSYNSPLHF.

This clonotype was detected ten times or more. The V and J genes are TRBV20-1 and TRBJ1-5; D might be TRBD1 (5 bases). This CDR3 is built from 15 residues. Germline V CDR1 and CDR2: DFQATT, SNEGSKA (reference sequence). Trimming shortened V by 0 bases and J by 2 bases, and 11 bases separated the two germline ends. The CDR3 nucleotides read TGCAGTGCTAGAGAGGCCAGGGTTGGCAATCAGCCCCAGCATTTT. Translation gives CSAREARVGNQPQHF.

V and J are TRBV5-5 and TRBJ2-5; 12 positions agree with TRBD1. Germline V gene data show CDR1 as SGHKS and CDR2 as YYEKEE (reference sequence). There are 15 residues in the CDR3. J was trimmed by 9 bases and V by 4 bases; bases with no gene match: 10. The CDR3 spells CASSGTGGLSGAQYF. CDR3 nucleotides: TGTGCCAGCAGCGGGACAGGGGGCCTATCGGGGGCCCAGTACTTC.

The chain recombines TRBV15 with TRBJ2-1, with 8 bases that match TRBD2. With 7 bases clipped from V and 10 bases from J, the junction kept 18 bases outside the gene matches. The CDR3 is made up of 16 amino acids. The germline gives CDR1 LNHNV, CDR2 YYDKDF (reference sequence). Here the CDR3 DNA reads TGTGCCACCAAGGACTTAAACGGGAGGGGATCGGAAGAGCAGTTCTTC. Protein: CATKDLNGRGSEEQFF. The complete variable domain, with remaining parts taken from reference TRBV15 and TRBJ2-1, reads DAMVIQNPRYQVTQFGKPVTLSCSQTLNHNVMYWYQQKSSQAPKLLFHYYDKDFNNEADTPDNFQSRRPNTSFCFLDIRSPGLGDTAMYLCATKDLNGRGSEEQFFGPGTRLTVL.

This clonotype was counted only a few times. The rearrangement links TRBV18 to TRBJ2-7; D gene unclear. The ends were cut back, 8 bases at V and 0 bases at J, with 11 bases in the middle. Germline V gives CDR1 KGHSH, CDR2 LQKENI. This CDR3 region has 13 residues. CDR3 coding DNA: TGTGCCAGCGGACGGCAGGCCTCCTACGAGCAGTACTTC. Translation: CASGRQASYEQYF.

V is TRBV20-1 and J is TRBJ2-5; 13 nucleotides agree with TRBD2. The CDR3 runs to 16 residues. Germline lookup yields CDR1 DFQATT and CDR2 SNEGSKA (reference sequence). V dropped 4 bases and J dropped 2; count of bases not matched to a gene: 7. CDR3 DNA sequence: TGCAGTGCTAAAGAGGGACTAGCGGGACTGCAAGAGACCCAGTACTTC. Protein: CSAKEGLAGLQETQYF.

The genes are TRBV29-1 and TRBJ1-2; D is undetermined. This CDR3 has 14 residues. Trimming took 5 bases from V and 1 from J, leaving 14 bases between them. CDR1 and CDR2 (germline): SQVTM, ANQGSEA. The CDR3 sequence is CSVSSVSGNYGYTF. The DNA of the CDR3 is TGCAGCGTTTCATCCGTATCGGGTAACTATGGCTACACCTTC. The full variable domain, in which reference TRBV29-1 and TRBJ1-2 provide the parts outside the CDR3, is SAVISQKPSRDICQRGTSLTIQCQVDSQVTMMFWYRQQPGQSLTLIATANQGSEATYESGFVIDKFPISRPNLTFSTLTVSNMSPEDSSIYLCSVSSVSGNYGYTFGSGTRLTVV.

As to this clonotype: A much larger clone differs by one base, so this may be a read error. The chain joins TRBV10-2 to TRBJ2-7; TRBD2 matches at 7 bases. The J call may be in error: the DNA end matches TRBJ2-1 better. The germline CDR1 and CDR2 sequences are WSHSY and SAAADI. The CDR3 runs to 14 residues. This chain's CDR3 is CASRDYLSSYEQFF. The CDR3 DNA reads as TGCGCCAGTCGGGACTACCTTAGCTCCTACGAGCAGTTCTTC.

This clonotype was observed at least ten times. The chain carries TRBV7-9 and TRBJ2-1, with 7 positions matching TRBD1. J was trimmed by 3 bases and V by 3 bases; bases with no gene match: 8. The CDR3 covers 16 residues. CDR1 and CDR2 (germline): SEHNR, FQNEAQ (reference sequence). CDR3 DNA sequence: TGTGCCAGCAGCTTTAAGTCAACAGGGGACTACAATGAGCAGTTCTTC. This codes for CASSFKSTGDYNEQFF. Together with reference TRBV7-9 and TRBJ2-1, the CDR3 gives the full variable domain: DTGVSQNPRHKITKRGQNVTFRCDPISEHNRLYWYRQTLGQGPEFLTYFQNEAQLEKSRLLSDRFSAERPKGSFSTLEIQRTEQGDSAMYLCASSFKSTGDYNEQFFGPGTRLTVL.

This clonotype was counted between two and nine times. CDR3 nucleotides: TGCGCCAGCAGCCTAACCGACCGGCTCAACTACGAGCAGTACTTC. It translates to CASSLTDRLNYEQYF. The chain recombines TRBV5-1 with TRBJ2-7; D is undetermined. The ends were cut back, 4 bases at V and 3 bases at J, with 17 bases in the middle. The CDR3 sequence is 15 residues long. Germline-derived CDR1 and CDR2 are SGHRS and YFSETQ.

The rearrangement joins TRBV11-2 to TRBJ2-1, with TRBD1 identical over 7 bases. CDR1 and CDR2 (germline): SGHAT, FQNNGV. Unmatched junction bases numbered 3, after V lost 0 bases and J lost 7 bases. CDR3 size: 14 residues. The CDR3 protein is CASSLEDRDNEQFF. CDR3 sequence (DNA): TGTGCCAGCAGCTTAGAAGACAGGGATAATGAGCAGTTCTTC.